This TCR beta chain was documented in a study of shared T cell receptors in the human thymus. Clones were sequenced by immunoSEQ multiplex PCR, and TCRdb holds only the in-frame ones, with some missing. Of fewer than 700,000 clones listed, approximately 87% are singletons. Trimming removed 6 bases at V and 8 bases at J, with 20 bases between. Germline V gives CDR1 LGHNA, CDR2 YNFKEQ. CDR3 length: 15 amino acids. The data were also submitted as part of a second study, on human thymus T cells. That source reports: Having corrective surgery for congenital heart defects, healthy Finnish infants were the ones who donated. It was from resections taken during corrective heart surgery that the thymus tissue came. It looked as if thymic and blood repertoires used V and J genes in a biased way. Related work found strong thymic repertoire overlap between unrelated individuals.

The source is a boy in the first two years of life with a congenital heart defect. The specimen was thymocytes. The rearrangement links TRBV4-2 to TRBJ2-1; D might be TRBD2 (5 bases). The CDR3 region has the DNA TGTGCCAGCAGTCCTCTAATCATTGACTATTATGAGCAGTTCTTC. As protein: CASSPLIIDYYEQFF.